Reported below is one T cell receptor beta chain. Its antigen remains unknown. The data were taken from a study of shared clonotypes between healthy human individuals. Study-level information: Used for every donor were three CD4 naive, three CD4 memory, two CD8 naive and one CD8 memory plate.

The germline V gene encodes CDR1 DFQATT and CDR2 SNEGSKA (reference sequence). After removal of 8 bases from V and 12 bases from J, the junction contained 6 bases not matched to a gene. This CDR3 has 10 residues. Replicate PCRs for sorted subsets used 200 ng DNA; this equaled 25,000 to 30,000 T cell genomes. The table came from immunoSEQ multiplex PCR; TCRdb's copy has only in-frame clones and leaves some out. The sample carries millions of clones, roughly 95% recorded once. General study results and limits: Generally, naive subsets came out with larger estimated richness than memory subsets.

V and J are TRBV20-1 and TRBJ2-1; TRBD1 agrees at 8 bases. The sequence was obtained from a young man in good health. The sequenced material came from naive CD4+ T cells sorted from blood. This sample's subset: CD45RA+ positively selected. In nucleotides, the CDR3 is TGCAGTCCGGACAGGGTGGGGCAGTTCTTC. This encodes CSPDRVGQFF.